The 32 T cell receptor beta chains below all came from one sample that was sequenced in a study of cytomegalovirus exposure and HLA in healthy donors. The primer mix had 60 Vbeta and 13 Jbeta primers. Repertoires were generated with immunoSEQ multiplex PCR, while TCRdb's copy carries only in-frame clones and drops some. In the table there are 210,000 or so clones, about 83% of which are singletons. The sample taken for sequencing was PBMCs. The receptors come from a woman aged 45-65 years in good health and CMV-seropositive.

This clone was seen more than once but under ten times. The chain employs TRBV5-3 and TRBJ1-6, with D uncertain. TRBV5-3 is noted as an ORF with a role that remains uncertain. V was trimmed by 1 base and J by 3 bases, leaving 8 bases between them. The CDR3 spans 15 residues. The CDR3 DNA reads as TGTGCCAGAAGCTTGTTGAGACACTATAATTCACCCCTCCACTTT. Translated, it gives CARSLLRHYNSPLHF.

The chain is built from TRBV27 and TRBJ1-6, with 9 bases aligning to TRBD1. The CDR3 runs to 14 residues. Per germline, CDR1 MNHEY and CDR2 SMNVEV (reference sequence). V lost 5 bases and J lost 5; bases outside the gene matches: 1. Here the CDR3 DNA reads TGTGCCAGCAGTCGACAGGGGGATAATTCACCCCTCCACTTT. It yields the protein CASSRQGDNSPLHF.

The gene calls are TRBV6-1 and TRBJ1-2; 9 bases are a match to TRBD1. V was clipped by 10 bases and J by 5 bases; unmatched bases: 11. Germline CDR1 and CDR2: MNHNS and SASEGT. The CDR3 totals 14 residues. The DNA of the CDR3 is TGTGCCACGGACCTAGGGACAGGGAGTTATGGCTACACCTTC. Translating it yields CATDLGTGSYGYTF.

V is TRBV4-3 and J is TRBJ2-4; TRBD2 agrees at 10 bases. This CDR3 region has 16 residues. V trimming: 4 bases; J trimming: 3 bases; junction bases outside the gene matches: 6. Germline CDR1 and CDR2: LGHNA and YSLEER. CDR3 sequence reads: CASSLVAGGFKNIQYF. CDR3 coding DNA: TGCGCCAGCAGCCTGGTAGCGGGGGGTTTCAAAAACATTCAGTACTTC.

This chain connects TRBV28 to TRBJ1-4; D is undetermined. Between the trimmed V and J ends, which lost 5 bases and 5 bases, there was a span of 6 bases. The germline V gene has CDR1 MDHEN and CDR2 SYDVKM. The CDR3 is 12 amino acids. CDR3 loop: CASSQQNEKLFF. CDR3 nucleotide sequence: TGTGCCAGCAGTCAACAGAATGAAAAACTGTTTTTT.

The count of this clone is one. The chain joins TRBV4-1 to TRBJ2-3; 8 bases fit TRBD2. CDR1 and CDR2 (germline): MGHRA, YSYEKL. V shed 3 bases, J shed 2 bases, and the junction held 7 bases outside the gene matches. The CDR3 totals 16 residues. CDR3 nucleotide sequence: TGCGCCAGCAGCCATTTAGCGGGGACCTCCACAGATACGCAGTATTTT. The encoded protein is CASSHLAGTSTDTQYF.

This chain uses TRBV9 with TRBJ1-3, with D tentatively TRBD1 (5 bases). The V gene's germline CDR1 is SGDLS and CDR2 YYNGEE. This CDR3 is 16 amino acids long. Trimming stripped 0 bases from V and 6 bases from J, with 16 bases between. The chain's CDR3 is CASSVDLSTVQNTIYF. The CDR3, as DNA: TGTGCCAGCAGCGTAGATTTATCGACAGTTCAAAACACCATATATTTT.

The gene calls are TRBV28 and TRBJ1-2; 7 bases are a match to TRBD1. Germline V gene lookup returns CDR1 MDHEN and CDR2 SYDVKM. CDR3 length: 15 amino acids. Losses at the gene ends were 6 bases for V and 5 bases for J; bases not matched to a gene: 12. The CDR3 sequence: CASSLTGQTNYGYTF. CDR3 DNA sequence: TGTGCCAGCAGCCTAACGGGACAGACGAATTATGGCTACACCTTC.

The chain uses TRBV11-2 and TRBJ2-2, with 10 bases matching TRBD1. Unmatched junction bases numbered 7, after V lost 3 bases and J lost 0 bases. CDR1 SGHAT and CDR2 FQNNGV come from the germline V gene. The CDR3 length is 18 residues. CDR3 coding DNA: TGTGCCAGCAGCTTGACAGGGGGCCGTTACGCGAACACCGGGGAGCTGTTTTTT. Translation: CASSLTGGRYANTGELFF.

This rearrangement joins TRBV14 to TRBJ1-3; tentatively, D is TRBD1 (6 bases). Germline CDR1 SGHDN, CDR2 FVKESK. V shed 4 bases and J shed 2 bases, with 12 bases lying between them. The CDR3 spans 15 residues. The CDR3 region is CASSRNRVAGNTIYF. In nucleotides, the CDR3 is TGTGCCAGCAGCCGGAACAGGGTGGCTGGAAACACCATATATTTT.

The J gene is TRBJ1-5, the V gene TRBV4-3; 8 positions agree with TRBD1. CDR1 and CDR2 (germline): LGHNA, YSLEER. V lost 3 bases to trimming and J lost 1 base; unmatched junction nucleotides: 20. This CDR3 spans 21 amino acids. The CDR3 nucleotides are TGCGCCAGCAGCCACCGGTGGTCGGCGATGCAGGGGGCGACGAGCAATCAGCCCCAGCATTTT. It encodes CASSHRWSAMQGATSNQPQHF.

This chain connects TRBV4-2 to TRBJ2-1, with a tentative D call TRBD2 (5 bases). The CDR3 totals 17 residues. CDR1 is LGHNA and CDR2 is YNFKEQ in the germline V gene. The germline V and J ends were trimmed by 0 bases and 2 bases, with 14 bases remaining between them. The CDR3 loop reads CASSQDWGEVAYNEQFF. CDR3 DNA sequence: TGTGCCAGCAGCCAAGATTGGGGAGAGGTTGCCTACAATGAGCAGTTCTTC.

Details on this clone: The junction departs from germline at one end; a sequencing error may be responsible. The same CDR3 can be traced to other DNA sequences in this sample. This chain joins TRBV19 and TRBJ1-1; 9 nucleotides line up with TRBD1. Germline V CDR1 and CDR2: LNHDA, SQIVND (reference sequence). This CDR3 region has 16 residues. CDR3 amino acids: CASSTGQGRVSTEAFF. In nucleotides, the CDR3 is TGCGCCAGTAGTACCGGACAGGGGAGGGTAAGCACTGAAGCTTTCTTT.

This chain connects TRBV5-8 to TRBJ2-1; TRBD1 is a possible D gene (5 bases). V was trimmed by 1 base and J by 1 base, leaving 9 bases between them. The germline CDR1 and CDR2 sequences are SGHTS and YDEGEE. This CDR3 has 15 residues. The CDR3 loop is CASSLKAGSYNEQFF. The CDR3 DNA reads TGTGCCAGCAGCTTGAAGGCAGGGTCCTACAATGAGCAGTTCTTC.

This clone appeared a few times. The gene calls are TRBV29-1 and TRBJ1-1; D gene ambiguous. The CDR3 consists of 12 residues. V was clipped by 4 bases and J by 5 bases, with 11 bases between them. CDR1 and CDR2 (germline): SQVTM, ANQGSEA. Written as DNA, the CDR3 is TGCAGCGTTGTGAGGAGAGGGACTGAAGCTTTCTTT. Protein sequence: CSVVRRGTEAFF.

The rearrangement uses TRBV19 and TRBJ2-2, with 7 positions matching TRBD2. Looked up from germline, CDR1 is LNHDA and CDR2 is SQIVND (reference sequence). The V segment lost 6 bases and the J segment 1 base; nucleotides outside the gene matches: 2. CDR3 length: 14 residues. CDR3 residues: CASSTGGNTGELFF. The CDR3 DNA reads as TGTGCCAGTAGCACGGGGGGGAACACCGGGGAGCTGTTTTTT.

J is TRBJ2-3 and V is TRBV4-2; 9 bases line up with TRBD2. CDR3 length equals 17 residues. CDR1 and CDR2 from the germline V gene are LGHNA and YNFKEQ. The V gene end was trimmed by 3 bases and the J gene end by 2 bases; junction bases not matched to a gene: 9. As DNA, the CDR3 is TGTGCCAGCAGCCACTTAGGGCTAGCGGGGCTCACAGATACGCAGTATTTT. The encoded protein is CASSHLGLAGLTDTQYF.

The chain joins TRBV19 to TRBJ1-1; D not certain. Germline-derived CDR1 and CDR2 are LNHDA and SQIVND (reference sequence). The CDR3 runs to 14 residues. The V end lost 2 bases, the J end lost 6 bases, and 13 bases lay between the germline ends. In DNA, the CDR3 is TGTGCCAGTAGTATATCCGCTCTGAGCGCTGAAGCTTTCTTT. This codes for CASSISALSAEAFF.

This clone was detected a few times. CDR3 amino acids: CASSQAPTPNYGYTF. CDR3 DNA sequence: TGCGCCAGCAGCCAAGCCCCAACACCCAACTATGGCTACACCTTC. V and J are TRBV4-3 and TRBJ1-2; no reliable D call. Per germline, CDR1 LGHNA and CDR2 YSLEER. Trimming stripped 1 base from V and 2 bases from J, with 11 bases between. This CDR3 spans 15 amino acids.

The V call is TRBV28, the J call TRBJ1-2, with TRBD1 as a possible D gene (5 bases). The CDR3 loop spans 12 amino acids. Trimming took off 3 bases at V and 5 bases at J, with 7 bases between the two ends. CDR1 MDHEN and CDR2 SYDVKM come from the germline V gene. CDR3 region: CASSLTEYGYTF. CDR3 nucleotide sequence: TGTGCCAGCAGTTTGACAGAGTATGGCTACACCTTC.

This chain uses TRBV29-1 with TRBJ2-7; 7 bases line up with TRBD1. CDR1 is SQVTM, CDR2 ANQGSEA, per germline. CDR3 length equals 12 residues. The J segment lost 2 bases and the V segment lost 6 bases, leaving 4 bases of the junction unmatched. CDR3 DNA: TGCAGCGTAGGGGACAGTACCTACGAGCAGTACTTC. It yields the protein CSVGDSTYEQYF.

The DNA for the CDR3 is TGTGCCAGCAATAAAGCTTTGGGGGGATCCTATGGCTACACCTTC. Translated, it gives CASNKALGGSYGYTF. This chain links TRBV6-5 with TRBJ1-2; D is possibly TRBD1 (5 bases). CDR3 length: 15 residues. V was trimmed by 7 bases and J by 4 bases, leaving 19 bases between them. Germline loops: CDR1 MNHEY, CDR2 SVGAGI.

The CDR3 DNA reads TGTGCCAGCAGCCCTCACAGGGGGCGCATGAGATCACCCCTCCACTTT. Protein sequence: CASSPHRGRMRSPLHF. The chain links TRBV14 to TRBJ1-6; 9 bases agree with TRBD1. Germline values: CDR1 SGHDN, CDR2 FVKESK. V dropped 4 bases and J dropped 10; count of bases not matched to a gene: 11. The CDR3 has 16 amino acids.

This chain joins TRBV2 and TRBJ2-7; D ambiguous. The ends were cut back, 8 bases at V and 3 bases at J, with 11 bases in the middle. CDR3 length: 12 residues. Germline lookup yields CDR1 SNHLY and CDR2 FYNNEI. The CDR3 spells CASSWAFYEQYF. The CDR3 DNA reads as TGTGCCAGCTCATGGGCGTTCTACGAGCAGTACTTC.

This clone was seen more than once but under ten times. V usage is TRBV6-5 and J usage is TRBJ1-2; 9 nucleotides line up with TRBD1. This CDR3 is 16 amino acids long. J lost 6 bases, V lost 2 bases, and 10 bases had no gene match. Germline CDR1 reads MNHEY; CDR2 reads SVGAGI. The CDR3 sequence: CASSYGTGGGRNGYTF. DNA for the CDR3: TGTGCCAGCAGTTACGGAACAGGGGGCGGTAGAAATGGCTACACCTTC.

The CDR3 DNA reads TGTGCCAGCAGCTCACGACAGGGGGACACAGATACGCAGTATTTT. Amino acids: CASSSRQGDTDTQYF. J is TRBJ2-3 and V is TRBV9; 9 nucleotides match TRBD1. V dropped 4 bases and J dropped 2; count of bases not matched to a gene: 5. This CDR3 comprises 15 residues. Germline CDR1 is SGDLS and CDR2 is YYNGEE.

J is TRBJ1-1 and V is TRBV29-1, with a possible D match to TRBD1 (6 bases). Trimming stripped 6 bases from V and 1 base from J, with 15 bases between. The CDR3 is made up of 14 amino acids. The germline V gene encodes CDR1 SQVTM and CDR2 ANQGSEA. In DNA form, the CDR3 reads TGCAGCGTCCTCGACAGGACAGAGAACACTGAAGCTTTCTTT. Protein sequence: CSVLDRTENTEAFF.

The V call is TRBV23-1, the J call TRBJ1-3, with D maybe TRBD1 (6 bases). TRBV23-1 is an ORF, with its function uncertain. Trimming shortened V by 1 base and J by 3 bases, and 16 bases separated the two germline ends. The CDR3 length is 17 residues. CDR3 nucleotide sequence: TGCGCCAGCAGTCAATGGCGGGGGGGGCGGAATGGAAACACCATATATTTT. This codes for CASSQWRGGRNGNTIYF.

A few counts support this clone. The V gene is TRBV11-3, the J gene TRBJ2-5, with D tentatively TRBD2 (5 bases). The CDR3 extends over 13 amino acids. Germline V gene sequence: CDR1 SGHNT, CDR2 YENEEA. The germline V and J ends were trimmed by 5 bases and 2 bases, with 9 bases remaining between them. Here the CDR3 DNA reads TGTGCCAGCAGCCCACCGGGGCAAGAGACCCAGTACTTC. Residues: CASSPPGQETQYF.

This chain joins TRBV2 and TRBJ1-3; no clear D. Between the trimmed V and J ends, which lost 4 bases and 3 bases, there was a span of 4 bases. The CDR3 runs to 12 residues. The germline V gene has CDR1 SNHLY and CDR2 FYNNEI. The CDR3 loop is CASSVFGNTIYF. The CDR3 DNA sequence: TGTGCCAGCAGTGTCTTTGGAAACACCATATATTTT.

The V gene is TRBV11-3, the J gene TRBJ1-1; D ambiguous. This CDR3 region has 14 residues. Looked up from germline, CDR1 is SGHNT and CDR2 is YENEEA. V dropped 4 bases and J dropped 1 base, with 10 bases sitting between them. CDR3 sequence (DNA): TGTGCCAGCAGCTCAAGGACTGGGAACACTGAAGCTTTCTTT. Protein product: CASSSRTGNTEAFF. The variable domain in full, with the rest retrieved from reference TRBV11-3 and TRBJ1-1, is EAGVVQSPRYKIIEKKQPVAFWCNPISGHNTLYWYLQNLGQGPELLIRYENEEAVDDSQLPKDRFSAERLKGVDSTLKIQPAELGDSAVYLCASSSRTGNTEAFFGQGTRLTVV.

This clone came up a few times. The CDR3 coding sequence is TGCAGCGTTCGACAGGGGGCAAGCACTGAAGCTTTCTTT. Encoded protein: CSVRQGASTEAFF. The chain carries TRBV29-1 and TRBJ1-1, with 10 bases lining up with TRBD1. CDR1 is SQVTM and CDR2 is ANQGSEA in the germline V gene. J lost 4 bases, V lost 5 bases, and 4 bases had no gene match. The CDR3 has 13 residues.